This paragraph covers one TCR beta chain sequence. Original processing notes: Amplification of reference gene primers provided the estimated nucleated cell counts. TCRdb keeps only in-frame clones here, not all; method: immunoSEQ multiplex PCR. V and J calls and clone size are those listed in that table; D and trimming were worked out from the DNA. Of roughly 200,000 clones listed, roughly 80% are singletons. These data originate in a study of blood T cell repertoires in COVID-19. Study-wide context: Samples came from the United States, Italy and Spain, spanning acute and convalescent COVID-19. Sample material is recorded as cDNA or gDNA derived from T cells, B-cell-depleted T cells, or PBMCs.

The CDR3 spans 16 residues. Germline loops: CDR1 MDHEN, CDR2 SYDVKM. V gave up 6 bases and J gave up 1 base; unmatched junction bases: 4. The source is a man aged 45-65 years who had recovered from COVID-19. The rearrangement links TRBV28 to TRBJ2-1; 12 bases are a match to TRBD2. Source material: peripheral blood. The DNA for the CDR3 is TGTGCCAGCAGGTTCCTAGCGGGAGGGTCCTACAATGAGCAGTTCTTC. Residues: CASRFLAGGSYNEQFF.